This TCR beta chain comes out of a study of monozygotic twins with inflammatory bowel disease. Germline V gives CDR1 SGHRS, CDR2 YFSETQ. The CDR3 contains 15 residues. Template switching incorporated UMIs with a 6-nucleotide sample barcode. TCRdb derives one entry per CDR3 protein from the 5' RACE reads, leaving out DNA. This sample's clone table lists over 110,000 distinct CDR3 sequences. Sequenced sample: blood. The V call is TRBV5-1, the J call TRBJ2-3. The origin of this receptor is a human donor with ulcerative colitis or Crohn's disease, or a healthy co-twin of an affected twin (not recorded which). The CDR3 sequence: CASSWNLLGTDTQYF.